The clone carrying this T cell receptor beta chain was seen a single time. Antigen: not known. The data derive from a study of T cell responses to AZD1222 COVID-19 vaccine. Findings and caveats of the study: The span of vaccine-associated CD4 TCRs extended across spike, with dominance at 160-218 and 743-854.

Whether given at about 4 or about 12 weeks, second doses were pooled. The J segment lost 2 bases and the V segment lost 4 bases, leaving 4 bases of the junction unmatched. The CDR3 is 15 amino acids. CDR1 is SGHRS and CDR2 is YFSETQ in the germline V gene. The table came from immunoSEQ multiplex PCR; TCRdb's copy has only in-frame clones and leaves some out. The table shows roughly 95,000 clones, with about 94% occurring only once. The source was peripheral blood, collected 28 days after the second AZD1222 dose. The V and J genes are TRBV5-1 and TRBJ1-4; 8 bases match TRBD1. This TCR derives from an adult who received the AZD1222 COVID-19 vaccine. In DNA, the CDR3 is TGCGCCAGCAGCACCCGACAGGGGACTAATGAAAAACTGTTTTTT. It yields the protein CASSTRQGTNEKLFF.